This T cell receptor beta chain stems from a study of technical replicates of blood from a few donors. This clone has just one count. Only in-frame clones appear in the TCRdb table, and some are missing; sequencing was by immunoSEQ multiplex PCR. This table has nearly 80,000 clones, 85% to 95% appearing once. Unmatched junction bases numbered 13, after V lost 6 bases and J lost 1 base. Germline loops: CDR1 SGHVS, CDR2 FQNEAQ. The CDR3 extends over 20 amino acids. The V and J genes are TRBV7-8 and TRBJ2-1; 15 nucleotides match TRBD2. The receptor comes from a human donor in good health. Material for sequencing was T cells isolated from PBMCs. The CDR3 DNA reads TGTGCCAGCAGTCCAGGACTAGCGGGAGGGCCTTTGTGGTCCTACAATGAGCAGTTCTTC. Translating gives CASSPGLAGGPLWSYNEQFF.